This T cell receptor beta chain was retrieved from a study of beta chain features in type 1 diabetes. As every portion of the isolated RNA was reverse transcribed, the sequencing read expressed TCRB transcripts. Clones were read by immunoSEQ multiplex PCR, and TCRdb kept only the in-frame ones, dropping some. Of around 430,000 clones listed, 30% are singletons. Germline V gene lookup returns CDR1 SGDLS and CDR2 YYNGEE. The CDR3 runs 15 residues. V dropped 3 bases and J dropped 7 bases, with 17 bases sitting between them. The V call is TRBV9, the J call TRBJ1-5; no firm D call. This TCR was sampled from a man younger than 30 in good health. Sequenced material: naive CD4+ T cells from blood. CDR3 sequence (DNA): TGTGCCAGCAGCGCAAACCCGAACCTACACCAGCCCCAGCATTTT. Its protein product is CASSANPNLHQPQHF.